The T cell receptor beta chain described here comes from a study of T cells in Graves' hyperthyroidism and ophthalmopathy (dated 2019 in TCRdb). Notes on the research overall: Peripheral blood was sampled at the time of initial diagnosis, prior to any treatment. To identify TCR V-J signatures that set the groups apart, the researchers used a discovery cohort of 90 to 100 patients, made up of some 41 with Graves' ophthalmopathy and 57 with stable Graves' hyperthyroidism. Prospective prediction of ophthalmopathy was tested in an independent validation cohort consisting of 18 to 20 hyperthyroidism patients and some 17 patients who later progressed to ophthalmopathy. For training and testing, the 100 patients in the discovery cohort were randomly divided in a 7:3 ratio. The study also compared thyroid tissue and blood T-cell repertoires from 6 or 7 Graves' hyperthyroidism patients. Following sampling, methimazole starting at 30 mg daily was given to hyperthyroidism patients, and high-dose intravenous methylprednisolone was given to ophthalmopathy patients. The paper reports TCR Vbeta CDR3 sequencing of roughly 140 peripheral blood samples: some 44 ophthalmopathy, under 80 hyperthyroidism and approximately 17 progressor patients.

The TCR beta CDR3 regions were amplified from the RNA transcripts. For the first round of RT-PCR on the TCR CDR3, the HTBI primer set was used together with the Qiagen OneStep RT-PCR kit. A second multiplex PCR round built the libraries, followed by size selection and purification. Paired-end sequencing of the libraries was performed with 100 bp reads on an Illumina HiSeq2000. From the authors' description of their analysis: SOAPnuke was used to process the raw data, removing reads that contained adapters or uncalled bases, had a mean Phred below 15, or lacked an exact match to the constant primer or identifier. COPE v1.2.5 was used to merge the high-quality paired reads, and each unique nucleotide sequence was defined as a clonotype. MiTCR v1.1 was used to align clonotypes to the IMGT TRBV, TRBD and TRBJ reference segments. Only V-J combinations with frequency above 0.0001, covering about 99% of repertoires, were analysed. The TCS score was defined as F50 (clonal expansion) divided by E x V (chaos), with BLOSUM62-based TCRdist calculated between CDR3 peptides within each V-J. Welch's t-statistics and random forest reduced 450 to 600 V-J features to 13, which were used in a naive Bayes classifier (R e1071). In-frame beta chains were kept once TCRdb had trimmed the public reads at Q25 with fastp and called clones with MiXCR. Every CDR3 protein is listed once, alongside the most common genes and DNA of its rows. These V and J calls rely on TCRdb rather than the paper's analysis. This sample has about 200,000 distinct CDR3 sequences in its table, and roughly a sixth of those were observed once. The ten largest clones take up around 48% of the sample.

The investigation overall reported the following: Blood samples also contained most of the expanded thyroid clonotypes (frequency above 0.001), which suggests that blood repertoires may reflect thyroid immune responses. Ophthalmopathy was separated from stable hyperthyroidism by a 13 V-J signature model, with 87.88% sensitivity and about 81% specificity obtained in cross-validation and 80%/75% obtained in testing. No statistical method was used to fix the sample size in advance, and group allocation was not hidden from the investigators. In validation, the model predicted progression to ophthalmopathy a median of approximately 6.3 months before onset, with 65% to 71% sensitivity and roughly 79% specificity.

Stable Graves' hyperthyroidism was defined as no progression to ophthalmopathy during 18 months of follow-up. Hyperthyroidism patients were newly diagnosed, with disease duration under 2 months, and aged 18 to 65 years. Patients with uncontrolled infections, other autoimmune diseases, pregnancy or lactation were excluded. Diagnoses were established on the basis of clinical symptoms, serum thyroxine and TRAb, thyroid ultrasound, and orbital computed tomography. PBMCs were isolated from about 10 ml of fresh peripheral blood by Ficoll-Paque density gradient centrifugation. Trizol reagent was used to extract total RNA, and RNA quality was then checked on an Agilent 2100 Bioanalyzer. CDR1 and CDR2, per the germline V gene (reference sequence), are GTSNPN and SVGIG. A distance of 11 bases separates the germline ends of V and J, which lose 2 bases and 7 bases respectively. Measured from the cysteine to the phenylalanine, the CDR3 is 12 residues long. Of all the DNA, just the CDR3 is kept, 36 bases in frame from base 1.

As regards this clonotype: It has no known antigen specificity. Base qualities are not recorded, but no much larger clone differs from it by a single base.

The rearranged segments are TRBV30 and TRBJ1-1; no D gene call is confident. The source of this sequence is a woman aged 45-65 years with Graves' hyperthyroidism. The specimen sequenced was blood. The bases read TGTGCCTGGAGTAGTGGGTTCGGTGAAGCTTTCTTT. The encoded protein is CAWSSGFGEAFF.